The sample holds a few counts of the clone carrying this T cell receptor (beta chain). Its antigen remains unidentified. This record comes from a study of CD8+ T cells in alopecia areata. The treatment is: oral pan-JAK inhibitor, 5-10 mg twice daily. Sorted out of PBMCs were CD4+ T cells and CD8+ T cells. The CDR3 sequence is 13 residues long. Germline V gives CDR1 MGHRA, CDR2 YSYEKL. Trimming shortened V by 1 base and J by 5 bases, and 5 bases separated the two germline ends. It was cDNA, reverse transcribed from extracted RNA, that served as the sequencing template. Generated by immunoSEQ multiplex PCR, the TCRdb table keeps only in-frame clones and is missing some. This table has 95,000 to 100,000 clones, roughly 56% appearing once. Whole-study findings and limits: Expanded CD8+ clones among the top 100, as well as scalp clonality, were significantly decreased by tofacitinib.

Source: CD8+ T cells sorted from blood, taken around week 55, from a patient treated with tofacitinib. The source is a human donor with alopecia areata. The chain joins TRBV4-1 to TRBJ2-2; no firm D call. CDR3 residues: CASSQGFTGELFF. The CDR3 DNA follows: TGCGCCAGCAGCCAAGGTTTTACCGGGGAGCTGTTTTTT.